Below are 2 T cell receptor beta chains sequenced from a single sample in a study of shared clonotypes between healthy human individuals. CD45RO negativity and positive selection for CCR7 defined naive CD8 cells, a population that excluded terminally differentiated effector memory CD45RA+ cells. Libraries were prepared by immunoSEQ multiplex PCR; TCRdb keeps only in-frame clonotypes and omits some of them. The table lists about 1,800,000 clones, about 95% of them singletons, with under 1.5% in the top ten. The sequencing input was naive CD8+ T cells sorted from blood. Every receptor here comes from a young man in good health.

This chain uses TRBV30 with TRBJ2-2; D gene unclear. CDR3 size: 14 residues. V lost 0 bases and J 4 bases, leaving 9 bases between the germline ends. CDR1 is GTSNPN, CDR2 SVGIG, per germline (reference sequence). The chain's CDR3 is CAWSVAGFTGELFF. CDR3 nucleotide sequence: TGTGCCTGGAGTGTAGCCGGGTTCACCGGGGAGCTGTTTTTT. Supplemented by reference TRBV30 and TRBJ2-2, the full variable domain reads SQTIHQWPATLVQPVGSPLSLECTVEGTSNPNLYWYRQAAGRGLQLLFYSVGIGQISSEVPQNLSASRPQDRQFILSSKKLLLSDSGFYLCAWSVAGFTGELFFGEGSRLTVL.

The rearrangement uses TRBV11-2 and TRBJ2-7; perhaps TRBD1 as D (5 bases). The germline V and J ends were trimmed by 7 bases and 0 bases, with 13 bases remaining between them. Looked up from germline, CDR1 is SGHAT and CDR2 is FQNNGV. The CDR3 consists of 14 residues. The CDR3 coding sequence is TGTGCCAGCACTCCGGACATTAGCTCCTACGAGCAGTACTTC. Translated, it gives CASTPDISSYEQYF. Combining the CDR3 with reference TRBV11-2 and TRBJ2-7 gives the whole variable domain EAGVAQSPRYKIIEKRQSVAFWCNPISGHATLYWYQQILGQGPKLLIQFQNNGVVDDSQLPKDRFSAERLKGVDSTLKIQPAKLEDSAVYLCASTPDISSYEQYFGPGTRLTVT.